Below, 5 T cell receptor beta chains from the same sample are listed, as sequenced in a study of cytomegalovirus exposure and HLA in healthy donors. Amplification used 60 Vbeta primers and 13 Jbeta primers. The protocol was immunoSEQ multiplex PCR, while the TCRdb copy is restricted to in-frame clones and leaves out a portion. The sample consists of 150,000 to 200,000 clones, 70% to 90% of them appearing once. The sequenced sample consisted of PBMCs. The source of these receptors is a woman between 18 and 30 years old in good health and CMV-seronegative.

V gene TRBV10-1 combines with J gene TRBJ1-3, with 9 nucleotides matching TRBD1. CDR3 size: 17 residues. The V segment lost 2 bases and the J segment 2 bases; nucleotides outside the gene matches: 7. Germline V gene lookup returns CDR1 WNHNN and CDR2 SYGVQD (reference sequence). CDR3 sequence reads: CASSEEGQGFAGNTIYF. The CDR3 nucleotides are TGCGCCAGCAGTGAGGAGGGACAGGGATTCGCTGGAAACACCATATATTTT.

This chain connects TRBV28 to TRBJ2-3; D uncertain. Germline V gene lookup returns CDR1 MDHEN and CDR2 SYDVKM. This CDR3 spans 12 amino acids. With 4 bases removed from V and 2 bases from J, the gap between germline ends came to 4 bases. CDR3 region: CASSSYTDTQYF. DNA of the CDR3: TGTGCCAGCAGTTCCTACACAGATACGCAGTATTTT.

The CDR3 loop is CASSPGTAMNTEAFF. The CDR3 bases are TGTGCCAGCAGTCCCGGGACAGCAATGAACACTGAAGCTTTCTTT. The chain joins TRBV6-5 to TRBJ1-1, with 7 bases fitting TRBD1. This CDR3 is built from 15 residues. V shed 5 bases and J 0 bases; nucleotides not matched to a gene: 6. Germline V CDR1 and CDR2: MNHEY, SVGAGI.

This clone was recorded once. V and J are TRBV12-5 and TRBJ1-2; weak D call: TRBD1 (6 bases). Germline CDR1 LGHNT, CDR2 FRNRAP. The CDR3 is 11 amino acids. V shed 3 bases and J shed 8 bases, with 7 bases lying between them. CDR3 amino acids: CASGFGTGYTF. The CDR3 DNA reads as TGTGCTAGTGGTTTCGGGACAGGCTACACCTTC.

This clone was observed once. The chain uses TRBV6-1 and TRBJ2-1, with D possibly being TRBD2 (7 bases). This CDR3 region has 15 residues. Germline V gene data show CDR1 as MNHNS and CDR2 as SASEGT. V gave up 8 bases and J gave up 7 bases, with 21 bases separating them. Written as DNA, the CDR3 is TGTGCCAGCGCATTTTCGGGGGGCCGAGGGAATGAGCAGTTCTTC. Amino acid sequence: CASAFSGGRGNEQFF.